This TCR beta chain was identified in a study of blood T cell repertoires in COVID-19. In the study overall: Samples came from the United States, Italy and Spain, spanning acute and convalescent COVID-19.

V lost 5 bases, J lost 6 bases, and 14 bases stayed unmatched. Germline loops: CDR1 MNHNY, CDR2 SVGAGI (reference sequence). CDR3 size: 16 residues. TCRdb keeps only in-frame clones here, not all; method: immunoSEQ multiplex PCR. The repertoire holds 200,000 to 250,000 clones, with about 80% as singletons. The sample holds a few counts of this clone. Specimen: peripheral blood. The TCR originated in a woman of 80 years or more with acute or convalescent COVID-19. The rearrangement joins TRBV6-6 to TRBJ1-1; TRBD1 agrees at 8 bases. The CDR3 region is CASSTTGGRLGAEAFF. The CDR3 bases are TGTGCCAGCAGTACCACAGGGGGTCGGTTGGGTGCTGAAGCTTTCTTT.